This T cell receptor beta chain was captured by sequencing in a study of regulatory T cells in long-lasting Graves disease. Findings and caveats of the study: Only peripheral blood was studied, not thyroid tissue.

For TCR beta, libraries came from iRepertoire HTBI primers and Arm-PCR of CDR3 regions. MiXCR, applied by TCRdb to the multiplex PCR reads, yields one record per CDR3 protein. The sample has some 280,000 distinct CDR3 sequences; around 23% are singletons. Time point given: persistent/refractory GD, antithyroid drugs over 5 years with positive TRAb. Scientists built the TCR library using RNA that was extracted from PBMCs. Points on this clonotype: Its specificity is not known.

This CDR3 comprises 14 residues. Germline values: CDR1 SGHRS, CDR2 YFSETQ. V lost 0 bases to trimming and J lost 5 bases, with 6 bases between them. This clonotype was obtained from a female donor with Graves disease. The specimen was peripheral blood mononuclear cells (PBMCs), collected when the disease was refractory, from a patient treated with antithyroid drugs. The rearrangement uses TRBV5-1 and TRBJ1-6; D is uncertain. The chain's CDR3 is CASSLGVDNSPLHF. The CDR3 DNA sequence: TGCGCCAGCAGCTTGGGGGTAGATAATTCACCCCTCCACTTT.